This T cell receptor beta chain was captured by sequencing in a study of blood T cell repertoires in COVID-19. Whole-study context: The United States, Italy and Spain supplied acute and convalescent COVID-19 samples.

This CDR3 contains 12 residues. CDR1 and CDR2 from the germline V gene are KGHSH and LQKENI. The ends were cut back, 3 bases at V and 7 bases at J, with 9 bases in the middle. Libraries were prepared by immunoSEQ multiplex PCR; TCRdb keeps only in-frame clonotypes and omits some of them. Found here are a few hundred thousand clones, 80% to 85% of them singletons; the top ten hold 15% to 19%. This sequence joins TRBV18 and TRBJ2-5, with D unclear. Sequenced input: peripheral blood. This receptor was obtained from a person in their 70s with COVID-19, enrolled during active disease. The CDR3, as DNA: TGTGCCAGCTCACCCGCTTCGGGGACCCAGTACTTC. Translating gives CASSPASGTQYF.